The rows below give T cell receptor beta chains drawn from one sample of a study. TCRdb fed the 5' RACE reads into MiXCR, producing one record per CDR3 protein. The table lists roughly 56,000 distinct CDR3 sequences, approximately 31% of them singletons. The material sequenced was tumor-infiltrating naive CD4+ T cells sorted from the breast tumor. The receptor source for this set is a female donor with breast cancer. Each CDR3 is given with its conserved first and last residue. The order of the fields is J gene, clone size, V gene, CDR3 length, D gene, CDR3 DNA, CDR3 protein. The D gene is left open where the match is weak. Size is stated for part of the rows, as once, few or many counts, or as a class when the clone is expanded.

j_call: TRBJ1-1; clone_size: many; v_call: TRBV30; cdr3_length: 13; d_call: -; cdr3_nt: TGTGCCTGGAGTTTTGTGACGGGGACTGAAGCTTTCTTT; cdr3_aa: CAWSFVTGTEAFF
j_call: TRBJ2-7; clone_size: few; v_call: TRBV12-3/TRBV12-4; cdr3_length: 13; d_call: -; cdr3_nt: TGTGCCAGCAGTTCGCTACAGAGATACGAGCAGTACTTC; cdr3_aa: CASSSLQRYEQYF
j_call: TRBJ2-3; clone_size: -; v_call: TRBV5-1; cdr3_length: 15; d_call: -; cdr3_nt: TGCGCCAGCAGCTTGGGTCAGGGGATGACAGATACGCAGTATTTT; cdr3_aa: CASSLGQGMTDTQYF
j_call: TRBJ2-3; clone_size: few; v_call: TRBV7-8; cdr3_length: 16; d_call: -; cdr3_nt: TGTGCCAGCAGCTTAGGGATCGGCGGGAACACAGATACGCAGTATTTT; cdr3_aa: CASSLGIGGNTDTQYF
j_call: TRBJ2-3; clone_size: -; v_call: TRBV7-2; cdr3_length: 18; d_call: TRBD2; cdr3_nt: TGTGCCAGCAGCTTAGAAAGGACTAGCGGAAGGAGCACAGATACGCAGTATTTT; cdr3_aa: CASSLERTSGRSTDTQYF
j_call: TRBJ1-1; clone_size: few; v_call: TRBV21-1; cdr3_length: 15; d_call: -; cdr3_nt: TGTGCCAGCACCCCATGGGCAGGAAAGGACACTGAAGCTTTCTTT; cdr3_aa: CASTPWAGKDTEAFF
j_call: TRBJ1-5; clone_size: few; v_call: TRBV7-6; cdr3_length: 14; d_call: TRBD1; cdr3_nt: TGTGCCAGCAGTCCCTCCGGACAGGGTCAGCCCCAGCATTTT; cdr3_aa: CASSPSGQGQPQHF
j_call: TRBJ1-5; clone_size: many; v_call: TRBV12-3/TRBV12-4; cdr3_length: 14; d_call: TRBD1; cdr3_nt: TGTGCCAGCAGCACGCACAGGGGCGATCAGCCCCAGCATTTT; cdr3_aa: CASSTHRGDQPQHF
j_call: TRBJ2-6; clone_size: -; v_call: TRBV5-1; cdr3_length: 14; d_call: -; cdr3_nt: TGCGCCAGCAGCTTAAGGGGGGGTTACAACGTCCTGACTTTC; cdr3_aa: CASSLRGGYNVLTF
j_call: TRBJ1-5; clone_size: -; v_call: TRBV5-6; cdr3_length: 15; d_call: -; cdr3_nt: TGTGCCAGCAGCTTGGGGGCGCGGATGGGTCAGCCCCAGCATTTT; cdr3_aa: CASSLGARMGQPQHF
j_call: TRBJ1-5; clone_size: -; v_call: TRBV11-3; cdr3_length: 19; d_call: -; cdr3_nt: TGTGCCAGCAGCTTAGAAACACAGGGTTCCCTATATAGCAATCAGCCCCAGCATTTT; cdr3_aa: CASSLETQGSLYSNQPQHF
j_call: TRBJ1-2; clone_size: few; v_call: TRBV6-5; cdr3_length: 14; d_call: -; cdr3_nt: TGTGCCGGCAGTGGCAGGAGAGGGACGGGTGGCTACACCTTC; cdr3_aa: CAGSGRRGTGGYTF
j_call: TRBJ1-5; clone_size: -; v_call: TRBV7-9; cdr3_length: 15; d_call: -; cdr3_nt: TGTGCCAGCAGCTTGAGCGGTCAGGGCGGGCAGCCCCAGCATTTT; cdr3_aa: CASSLSGQGGQPQHF
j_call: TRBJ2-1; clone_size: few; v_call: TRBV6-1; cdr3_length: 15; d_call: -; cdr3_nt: TGTGCCAGCACCTCAGGGCAGGGTCCTTACAATGAGCAGTTCTTC; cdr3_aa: CASTSGQGPYNEQFF
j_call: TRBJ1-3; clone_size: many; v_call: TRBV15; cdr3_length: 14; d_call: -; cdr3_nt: TGTGCCACCAAAGAGGGAACCTCTGGAAACACCATATATTTT; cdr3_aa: CATKEGTSGNTIYF
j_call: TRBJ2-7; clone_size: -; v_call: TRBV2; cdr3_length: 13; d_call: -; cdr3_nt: TGTGCCAGCAGTGTGACCGAGTTGGGGGAGCAGTACTTC; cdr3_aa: CASSVTELGEQYF
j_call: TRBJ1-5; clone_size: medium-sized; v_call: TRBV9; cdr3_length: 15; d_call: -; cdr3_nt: TGTGCCAGCAACCTACGGGGGCAGGTTAATCAGCCCCAGCATTTT; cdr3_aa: CASNLRGQVNQPQHF
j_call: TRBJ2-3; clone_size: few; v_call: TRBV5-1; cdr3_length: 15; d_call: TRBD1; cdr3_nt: TGCGCCAGCAGCCTGCTGGGACAGGTCACAGATACGCAGTATTTT; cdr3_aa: CASSLLGQVTDTQYF
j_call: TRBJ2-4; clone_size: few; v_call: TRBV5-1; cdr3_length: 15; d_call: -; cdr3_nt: TGCGCCAGCCGAAAAAAAAGCTTAGGCAAAAACATTCAGTACTTC; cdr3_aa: CASRKKSLGKNIQYF
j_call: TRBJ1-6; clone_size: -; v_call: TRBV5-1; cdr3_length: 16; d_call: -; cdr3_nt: TGCGCCAGCAGCTTGTCCGTGGGGGCTCGGAATTCACCCCTCCACTTT; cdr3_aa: CASSLSVGARNSPLHF
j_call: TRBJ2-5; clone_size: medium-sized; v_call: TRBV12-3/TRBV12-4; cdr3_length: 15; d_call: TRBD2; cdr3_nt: TGTGCCAGCAGTTTAAGTTTGGGGGGGAAAGAGACCCAGTACTTC; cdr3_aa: CASSLSLGGKETQYF
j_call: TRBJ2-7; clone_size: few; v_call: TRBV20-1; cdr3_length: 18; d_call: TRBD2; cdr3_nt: TGCAGTGCTAGAGATTACCTAGCGGGGGGGCCGGTAGACTACGAGCAGTACTTC; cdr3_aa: CSARDYLAGGPVDYEQYF
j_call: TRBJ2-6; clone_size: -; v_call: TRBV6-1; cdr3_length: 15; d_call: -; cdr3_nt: TGTGCCAGCAGTGGGACCGCTGCTGGGGCCAACGCCCTGACTTTC; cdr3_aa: CASSGTAAGANALTF
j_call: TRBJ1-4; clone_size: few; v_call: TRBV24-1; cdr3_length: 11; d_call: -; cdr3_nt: TGTGCCACCGAGGCTAATGAAAAACTGTTTTTT; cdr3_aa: CATEANEKLFF
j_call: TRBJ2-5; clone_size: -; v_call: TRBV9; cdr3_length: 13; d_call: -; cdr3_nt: TGTGCCAGCAGCGTCAGGGGGGTGGAGACCCAGTACTTC; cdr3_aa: CASSVRGVETQYF
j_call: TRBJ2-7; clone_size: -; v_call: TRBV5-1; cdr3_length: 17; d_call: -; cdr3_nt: TGCGCCAGCAGCTTGATGTCGGGGACTGATACTATTGGCGAGCAGTACTTC; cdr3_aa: CASSLMSGTDTIGEQYF